This T cell receptor beta chain is drawn from a study of response to subunit inactivated influenza vaccine. Study results and limitations: It was the authors' suggestion that each seasonal influenza vaccination recruits few new T cells.

Germline CDR1 reads SGDLS; CDR2 reads YYNGEE. The ends were cut back, 3 bases at V and 9 bases at J, with 19 bases in the middle. The CDR3 consists of 15 residues. Using its own MiXCR run on the RT-PCR reads, TCRdb lists one record per CDR3 protein. The sample records approximately 290,000 distinct CDR3 sequences, about 20% being singletons. Points on this clonotype: Its target is unknown.

The TCR was taken from a man between 50 and 75 years old who received an inactivated influenza vaccine. The sequencing used PBMCs from blood, collected approximately 22 months after vaccination. The chain links TRBV9 to TRBJ2-1, with a possible D match to TRBD2 (5 bases). As DNA, the CDR3 is TGTGCCAGCAGCGCGAGCGGTTCCCCCCGGGCTGAGCAGTTCTTC. Protein product: CASSASGSPRAEQFF. Drawing the rest from reference TRBV9 and TRBJ2-1, the complete variable domain is DSGVTQTPKHLITATGQRVTLRCSPRSGDLSVYWYQQSLDQGLQFLIQYYNGEERAKGNILERFSAQQFPDLHSELNLSSLELGDSALYFCASSASGSPRAEQFFGPGTRLTVL.